The entry below describes one T cell receptor beta chain. This CDR3 has 14 amino acids. V lost 10 bases to trimming and J lost 1 base, with 17 bases between them. Germline V CDR1 and CDR2: LNHDA, SQIVND (reference sequence). The source of the sample is a study of CD8 T cells in Susac syndrome. The authors reverse transcribed 0.5 to 1 ug RNA with random hexamers. immunoSEQ multiplex PCR amplified TCR beta CDR3 across 54 Vbeta, 13 Jbeta. Each CDR3 protein gets one entry after TCRdb re-called the immunoSEQ multiplex PCR reads with MiXCR. Counted here are about 150,000 distinct CDR3 sequences, around 96% occurring once; the ten biggest clones make up 0.15% to 0.2%. Diagnostic criteria defined recently for definite or probable disease were met by the Susac syndrome patients.

The source of this sequence is a human donor with Susac syndrome. The chain combines TRBV19 with TRBJ2-7; the D gene is possibly TRBD2 (6 bases). What was sequenced was CD4+ T cells from PBMCs. This chain's CDR3 is CAITGTVPSYEQYF. CDR3 in DNA: TGTGCCATTACCGGGACTGTGCCTTCCTACGAGCAGTACTTC.